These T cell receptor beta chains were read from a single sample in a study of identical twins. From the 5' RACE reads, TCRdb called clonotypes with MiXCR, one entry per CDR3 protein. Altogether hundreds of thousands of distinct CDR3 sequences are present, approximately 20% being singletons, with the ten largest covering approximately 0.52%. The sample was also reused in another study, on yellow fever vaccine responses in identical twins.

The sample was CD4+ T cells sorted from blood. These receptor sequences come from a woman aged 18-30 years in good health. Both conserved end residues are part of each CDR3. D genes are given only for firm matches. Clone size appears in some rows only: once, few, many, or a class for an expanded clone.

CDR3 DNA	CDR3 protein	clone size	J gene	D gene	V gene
TGTGCCAGCAGTCCCACGACTAGCGGTCTTAGGCTTACGCAGTATTTT	CASSPTTSGLRLTQYF	NA	TRBJ2-3	TRBD2	TRBV28
TGTGCCAGCAGTTCTCGGGGGGCCCCAGGGGCTGAGCAGTTCTTC	CASSSRGAPGAEQFF	few	TRBJ2-1	NA	TRBV12-3/TRBV12-4
TGTGCCAGCAGCTTTGGGACAGGGCGGTACAATGAGCAGTTCTTC	CASSFGTGRYNEQFF	NA	TRBJ2-1	TRBD1	TRBV7-6
TGTGCCAGCAAGGAAGGCTCGGGGAGGCCCCTCCACTTT	CASKEGSGRPLHF	NA	TRBJ1-6	NA	TRBV6-1
TGTGCCAGCACTACCCAGAAAATTAATGAAAAACTGTTTTTT	CASTTQKINEKLFF	NA	TRBJ1-4	NA	TRBV2
TGTGCCAGCAGCTTAGCCAGGCGGGATTCACCCCTCCACTTT	CASSLARRDSPLHF	NA	TRBJ1-6	NA	TRBV7-2
TGTGCCAGCAAAACCCGTGGGGCGGTGGAAGATACGCAGTATTTT	CASKTRGAVEDTQYF	NA	TRBJ2-3	NA	TRBV19
TGTGCCAGCAGTTTATCGGGAGCCCGGGAGACCCAGTACTTC	CASSLSGARETQYF	few	TRBJ2-5	NA	TRBV12-3/TRBV12-4
TGTGCCAGCAGTTACTCGGGGGCAGGGAATGGCTACACCTTC	CASSYSGAGNGYTF	NA	TRBJ1-2	NA	TRBV6-5
TGTGCCAGCCGATTACGGGGCGGGACCGGCGAGCAGTACTTC	CASRLRGGTGEQYF	NA	TRBJ2-7	NA	TRBV3-1
TGCAGTGCTGGGGGACTAGCGGGAGAGACCCAGTACTTC	CSAGGLAGETQYF	few	TRBJ2-5	TRBD2	TRBV20-1
TGTGCCAGCAGCCTCACTAGCGGGGCCCGCTGGGCCACCGGGGAGCTGTTTTTT	CASSLTSGARWATGELFF	few	TRBJ2-2	TRBD2	TRBV7-8
TGTGCCAGCAGAAGACAGGGTGAAAAACTGTTTTTT	CASRRQGEKLFF	NA	TRBJ1-4	TRBD1	TRBV12-3/TRBV12-4
TGTGCCAGCAGTTTCGAGCAGCTGGGTACTGAAGCTTTCTTT	CASSFEQLGTEAFF	NA	TRBJ1-1	NA	TRBV27
TGTGCCAGCAAGCGAGTCAATTCCTACAATGAGCAGTTCTTC	CASKRVNSYNEQFF	few	TRBJ2-1	NA	TRBV27
TGTGCCAGTAGTCCGTTTCGAAATGAAAAACTGTTTTTT	CASSPFRNEKLFF	few	TRBJ1-4	NA	TRBV19
TGCAGTGCCCACCCCGGGAGGACCTACAATGAGCAGTTCTTC	CSAHPGRTYNEQFF	once	TRBJ2-1	TRBD2	TRBV20-1
TGCAGCGCTACCGGGACAACAAACTATGGCTACACCTTC	CSATGTTNYGYTF	few	TRBJ1-2	NA	TRBV29-1
TGCGCCAGCGGGGAGGACAGGTCTGGAAACACCATATATTTT	CASGEDRSGNTIYF	NA	TRBJ1-3	TRBD1	TRBV5-1
TGTGCCAGCTGCCGTAGGCCCCCGACAGGTCGAGACAACTACAATGAGCAGTTCTTC	CASCRRPPTGRDNYNEQFF	NA	TRBJ2-1	NA	TRBV12-3/TRBV12-4